This TCR beta chain was documented in a study of PD-L1 blockade in urothelial cancer. Background on the study: Of around 31 patients, twenty-five were males with bladder-origin urothelial cancer. Individuals in the cohort had been given 0 to 3 earlier chemotherapy regimens.

Produced via immunoSEQ multiplex PCR; TCRdb's table is partial and in-frame only. The table lists 95,000 to 130,000 clones, around 89% of them singletons. As to time point: peripheral blood 6 weeks after treatment start. This CDR3 is 16 amino acids long. Germline CDR1 SGHTA, CDR2 FQGTGA. J lost 6 bases, V lost 5 bases, and 11 bases had no gene match. The chain carries TRBV7-3 and TRBJ2-2; 8 bases are shared with TRBD2. Here the sequenced sample was PBMCs, taken around atezolizumab (anti-PD-L1) treatment. The sequence derives from a man between 60 and 75 years old with urothelial cancer. In DNA form, the CDR3 reads TGTGCCAGCAGCCCCGATCTCCGCGGGGGGTCCGGGGAGCTGTTTTTT. This codes for CASSPDLRGGSGELFF.